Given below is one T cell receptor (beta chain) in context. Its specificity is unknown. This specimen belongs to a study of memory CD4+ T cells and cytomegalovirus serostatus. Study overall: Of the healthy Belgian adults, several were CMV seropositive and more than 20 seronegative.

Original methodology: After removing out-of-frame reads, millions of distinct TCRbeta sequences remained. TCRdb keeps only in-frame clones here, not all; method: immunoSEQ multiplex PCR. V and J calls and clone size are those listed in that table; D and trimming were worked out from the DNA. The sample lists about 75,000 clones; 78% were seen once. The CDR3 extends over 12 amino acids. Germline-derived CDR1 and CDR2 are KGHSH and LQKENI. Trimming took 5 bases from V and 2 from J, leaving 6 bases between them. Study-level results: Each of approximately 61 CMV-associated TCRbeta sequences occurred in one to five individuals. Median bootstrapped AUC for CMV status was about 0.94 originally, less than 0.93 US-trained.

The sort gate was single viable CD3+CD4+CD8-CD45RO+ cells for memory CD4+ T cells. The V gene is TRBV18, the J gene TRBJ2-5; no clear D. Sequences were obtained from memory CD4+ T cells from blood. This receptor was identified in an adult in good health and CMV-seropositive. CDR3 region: CASSNGQETQYF. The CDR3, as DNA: TGTGCCAGCTCAAACGGACAAGAGACCCAGTACTTC.